Here is one T cell receptor (beta chain) with its context. The sample is drawn from a study of early T cells in non-severe SARS-CoV-2 infection. TCRdb analysed the 5' RACE reads with MiXCR anew, one entry per CDR3 protein. The sample lists 45,000 to 55,000 distinct CDR3 sequences; roughly 10% were seen once. V lost 3 bases and J 1 base, leaving 9 bases between the germline ends. Germline CDR1 reads MNHEY; CDR2 reads SMNVEV (reference sequence). This CDR3 is built from 14 residues. The sequenced sample was whole blood. The V and J genes are TRBV27 and TRBJ1-1; weak D call: TRBD1 (5 bases). The origin of this receptor is an adult who was a healthcare worker with PCR-confirmed SARS-CoV-2 infection or an uninfected control (not recorded which). The CDR3 region has the DNA TGTGCCAGCAGTTTTGGGGGAGGGAACACTGAAGCTTTCTTT. This sequence encodes CASSFGGGNTEAFF.